These T cell receptor beta chains were read from a single sample in a study of T-cell memory formation after mild COVID-19. TCRdb reprocessed the 5' RACE reads via MiXCR and lists one record per CDR3 protein. Of roughly 89,000 distinct CDR3 sequences in the sample, around 16% were seen once. The sample consisted of PBMCs or a T cell subset sorted from them (not recorded which). The source of these receptors is a man between 18 and 35 years old who had mild COVID-19 (a few samples of this study predate the infection). Cell type and time point are not known. CDR3s leave out the opening cysteine and the closing phenylalanine or tryptophan. Clone size is not always given. Where it is, it says once, few, many or a class for expanded clones.

j_call clone_size v_call cdr3_aa
TRBJ1-4 - TRBV4-1 ASSAGQLATNEKLF
TRBJ2-3 - TRBV5-6 ASSYRRRIASTDTQY
TRBJ1-6 many TRBV20-1 SARDLHRRLGNSPLH
TRBJ2-3 few TRBV12-3/TRBV12-4 ASSFGGGMGDTQY
TRBJ2-6 few TRBV27 ASRVDSGANVLT
TRBJ2-5 few TRBV4-1 ASSQDVASQIGGSGGLRETQY
TRBJ1-2 - TRBV4-1 ASSPGQGVLWGYT
TRBJ1-2 - TRBV5-8 ASSQPDRATANYGYT
TRBJ2-7 - TRBV29-1 SVRDNSLPYEQY
TRBJ1-2 many TRBV7-8 ASSLAAGGAGLGYGYT
TRBJ2-1 - TRBV4-2 ASSQARVSYNEQF
TRBJ2-5 - TRBV3-1 ASSQAGTSGEETQY
TRBJ1-1 few TRBV7-9 ASSLESTEAF
TRBJ2-7 - TRBV7-6 ASSYGYGLAEIYEQY
TRBJ1-2 - TRBV12-3/TRBV12-4 ASSFSSGIYGYT
TRBJ2-5 few TRBV7-8 ASSLLGEEEGETQY
TRBJ2-6 few TRBV9 ASSPLSGANVLT
TRBJ2-3 - TRBV10-3 AISDFERGGLKDTQY
TRBJ1-1 - TRBV20-1 SATPPDREKAF
TRBJ2-3 - TRBV5-4 ASSLVESSAGAATNTQY
TRBJ2-5 few TRBV10-3 ASNGGTGETQY
TRBJ2-5 - TRBV29-1 SVEPGVGETQY
TRBJ2-3 - TRBV5-6 ASSTGQIKITSTDTQY
TRBJ2-3 - TRBV2 ASGKLAGRTDTQY
TRBJ2-2 - TRBV4-2 ASSQDHTGVAGELF
TRBJ2-3 few TRBV4-2 ASRDRLDTQY
TRBJ2-2 few TRBV11-1 ASSLERMTGELF
TRBJ1-1 few TRBV10-3 AISLGLGSTEAF
TRBJ2-7 many TRBV29-1 SVGQEPYEQY
TRBJ2-7 few TRBV7-2 ASSLVAYAYEQY
TRBJ1-3 - TRBV2 ASSAGTGAGNTIY
TRBJ2-2 - TRBV7-6 ASSVVGQEYTGELF
TRBJ2-1 few TRBV7-9 ASSPPRWGQQGSYNEQF
TRBJ2-1 - TRBV4-1 ASSQVALAGGHYEQF
TRBJ2-3 - TRBV28 ASSVLTGAEDTQY
TRBJ2-3 - TRBV12-3/TRBV12-4 ASSFLAGGLTDTQY
TRBJ2-1 - TRBV15 ATSRDPHNEQF
TRBJ2-5 few TRBV5-6 ASSYPLGGPV
TRBJ2-1 few TRBV2 ASSESSYNEQF
TRBJ2-1 few TRBV25-1 ASSDWDSTYNEQF
TRBJ2-5 few TRBV7-8 ASSLVSTGQETQY
TRBJ2-3 few TRBV7-9 ASSSRGRGGVDTQY
TRBJ2-1 - TRBV9 ASSVYQRLAGGPGNEQF
TRBJ2-3 - TRBV7-9 ASSVELGVGTDTQY
TRBJ2-7 - TRBV12-5 ASGFKQGPREQY
TRBJ2-7 - TRBV9 ASSAFIAGGFHEQY
TRBJ2-7 - TRBV12-3/TRBV12-4 ATSLALSYEQY
TRBJ2-2 - TRBV24-1 ATSEPAGQKGTYNTGELF
TRBJ2-1 few TRBV6-5 ASSTGLAGGPHNEQF